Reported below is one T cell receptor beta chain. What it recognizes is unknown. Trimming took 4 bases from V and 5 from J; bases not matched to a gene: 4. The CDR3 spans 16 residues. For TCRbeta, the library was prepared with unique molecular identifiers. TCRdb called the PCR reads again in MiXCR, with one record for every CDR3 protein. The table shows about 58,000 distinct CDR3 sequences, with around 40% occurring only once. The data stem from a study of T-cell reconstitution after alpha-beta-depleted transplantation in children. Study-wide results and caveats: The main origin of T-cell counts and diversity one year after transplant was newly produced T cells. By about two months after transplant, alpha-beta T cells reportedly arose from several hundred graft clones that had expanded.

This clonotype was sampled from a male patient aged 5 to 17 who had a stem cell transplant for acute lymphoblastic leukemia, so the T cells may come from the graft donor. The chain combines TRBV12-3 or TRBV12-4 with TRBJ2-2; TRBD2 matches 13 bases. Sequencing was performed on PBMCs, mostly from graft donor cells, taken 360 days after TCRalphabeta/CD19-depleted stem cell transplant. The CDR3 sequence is CASSSRLAGGTGELFF. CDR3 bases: TGTGCCAGCAGTTCCCGACTAGCGGGAGGTACCGGGGAGCTGTTTTTT.